These 26 T cell receptor beta chains came from one sample sequenced in a study of CD8 T cells in ankylosing spondylitis. MiXCR, run by TCRdb on the 5' RACE reads, gives a single entry per CDR3 protein. Altogether fewer than 250,000 distinct CDR3 sequences are present, about 11% being singletons, with the ten largest covering 2.5% to 3%. The sequencing sample was made of blood, either unsorted or a sorted T cell fraction (not recorded which). These receptors all stem from a male donor with ankylosing spondylitis or in good health (not recorded which).

The rearrangement joins TRBV25-1 to TRBJ1-1; TRBD1 aligns across 9 bases. The CDR3 sequence is 14 residues long. Germline lookup yields CDR1 MGHDK and CDR2 SYGVNS. V lost 6 bases to trimming and J lost 5 bases; unmatched junction nucleotides: 7. The CDR3, as DNA: TGTGCCAGCAGCCTGACAGGGGGGAGTACTGAAGCTTTCTTT. It is translated as CASSLTGGSTEAFF.

This clonotype has a count of ten or more. The J gene is TRBJ2-1, the V gene TRBV15; 10 positions agree with TRBD2. Looked up from germline, CDR1 is LNHNV and CDR2 is YYDKDF (reference sequence). Trimming at V came to 4 bases and at J to 9 bases, leaving 6 bases not matched to a gene. The CDR3 has 14 residues. This CDR3 reads CATSISGRISEQFF. In DNA form, the CDR3 reads TGTGCCACCAGCATTAGCGGGAGGATTAGTGAGCAGTTCTTC.

The table lists this clonotype with many counts. V gene TRBV10-3 combines with J gene TRBJ2-1; 14 nucleotides line up with TRBD2. This CDR3 is built from 16 residues. CDR1 and CDR2 (germline): ENHRY, SYGVKD. Trimming took 8 bases from V and 9 from J; bases not matched to a gene: 12. The CDR3 reads CAISSGTSGSKVEQFF. In DNA, the CDR3 is TGTGCCATCTCTTCCGGGACTAGCGGGAGTAAGGTTGAGCAGTTCTTC.

This clonotype was recorded many times. This chain uses TRBV7-9 with TRBJ1-2; D is possibly TRBD1 (5 bases). The CDR3 extends over 14 amino acids. V was shortened by 6 bases and J by 2 bases, with 13 bases between the two germline ends. Germline V lookup: CDR1 SEHNR, CDR2 FQNEAQ (reference sequence). The CDR3 protein is CASSQSRGNYGYTF. The CDR3 DNA follows: TGTGCCAGCAGTCAATCCCGGGGGAACTATGGCTACACCTTC.

There are many counts of this clonotype. The gene calls are TRBV20-1 and TRBJ1-1, with no clear D. CDR1 is DFQATT and CDR2 is SNEGSKA in the germline V gene (reference sequence). The CDR3 is 12 amino acids. The ends were cut back, 1 base at V and 11 bases at J, with 14 bases in the middle. CDR3 sequence reads: CSARASGSGAFF. The CDR3 DNA reads as TGCAGTGCTAGAGCATCTGGCTCCGGGGCTTTCTTT.

This clonotype was counted many times. The rearrangement links TRBV6-1 to TRBJ1-5; 9 bases are a match to TRBD1. The V gene's germline CDR1 is MNHNS and CDR2 SASEGT. The V segment lost 11 bases and the J segment 5 bases; nucleotides outside the gene matches: 13. The CDR3 consists of 15 residues. CDR3 in amino acids: CAVPRDRDFDQPQHF. CDR3 nucleotide sequence: TGTGCCGTCCCCCGGGACAGGGACTTTGATCAGCCCCAGCATTTT.

In this sample, this clonotype turned up a few times. The chain carries TRBV6-5 and TRBJ1-4, with D unclear. With 2 bases removed from V and 8 bases from J, the gap between germline ends came to 9 bases. The CDR3 length is 13 residues. Germline V gene data show CDR1 as MNHEY and CDR2 as SVGAGI. CDR3 region: CASSYGLGEKLFF. The CDR3 DNA reads as TGTGCCAGCAGTTACGGGCTCGGGGAAAAACTGTTTTTT.

This clonotype was found many times. The V and J genes are TRBV12-3 or TRBV12-4 and TRBJ2-1; D may match TRBD1 or TRBD2 (6 bases each). The V and J ends lost 8 bases and 5 bases respectively, with 19 bases between them. The CDR3 is made up of 15 amino acids. DNA for the CDR3: TGTGCCAGCGACCTCGACGGGGGCCCTCACAATGAGCAGTTCTTC. Translated: CASDLDGGPHNEQFF.

This rearrangement joins TRBV20-1 to TRBJ1-5, with D perhaps matching TRBD1 (6 bases). The germline V and J ends were trimmed by 6 bases and 0 bases, with 12 bases remaining between them. The CDR3 is made up of 14 amino acids. Germline-derived CDR1 and CDR2 are DFQATT and SNEGSKA (reference sequence). The CDR3, as DNA: TGCAGTGCCACGAGGGGGGATAGCAATCAGCCCCAGCATTTT. Protein product: CSATRGDSNQPQHF.

This clonotype was recorded many times. The chain employs TRBV29-1 and TRBJ2-1; TRBD1 might be the D (6 bases). From germline, CDR1 is SQVTM and CDR2 ANQGSEA. The germline V and J ends were trimmed by 5 bases and 7 bases, with 21 bases remaining between them. This CDR3 is 15 amino acids long. CDR3 amino acids: CSVYTLTGSGNEQFF. CDR3 coding DNA: TGCAGCGTTTATACCCTTACAGGGTCTGGGAATGAGCAGTTCTTC.

This clonotype was seen at least ten times. The chain combines TRBV6-4 with TRBJ2-5; TRBD2 agrees at 11 bases. The CDR3 is made up of 15 amino acids. CDR1 and CDR2 from the germline V gene are MRHNA and SNTAGT. J lost 2 bases, V lost 6 bases, and 5 bases had no gene match. The CDR3: CASSPGTSGQETQYF. As DNA, the CDR3 is TGTGCCAGCAGCCCTGGGACTAGCGGTCAAGAGACCCAGTACTTC.

Turning to this clonotype: A single base separates this from a much larger clone, so it may be a read error. This rearrangement joins TRBV7-6 to TRBJ1-5; D might be TRBD1 (5 bases). The CDR3 runs 13 residues. CDR1 and CDR2 (germline): SGHVS, FNYEAQ. CDR3 nucleotides: TGTGCCGGCAGCAGGGACTTTGGTCAGCCCCAGCATTTT. It is translated as CAGSRDFGQPQHF.

This chain connects TRBV6-2 or TRBV6-3 to TRBJ1-3; D may be TRBD1 (6 bases). Germline CDR1 reads MNHEY; CDR2 reads SVGEGT. Trimming stripped 9 bases from V and 3 bases from J, with 24 bases between. The CDR3 sequence is 17 residues long. In DNA form, the CDR3 reads TGTGCCAGGCCCCCCCCTCGGACAGCAAAAATTGGAAACACCATATATTTT. Translating gives CARPPPRTAKIGNTIYF.

This clonotype was detected ten times or more. The chain carries TRBV20-1 and TRBJ2-2; D possibly uses TRBD1 or TRBD2 (5 bases each). Germline CDR1 and CDR2: DFQATT and SNEGSKA (reference sequence). CDR3 length: 16 residues. V lost 0 bases and J 3 bases, leaving 14 bases between the germline ends. CDR3 sequence (DNA): TGCAGTGCTAGAGACCGAGGGCAGGGCGACACCGGGGAGCTGTTTTTT. Encoded protein: CSARDRGQGDTGELFF.

This clonotype appeared many times. The rearrangement links TRBV5-1 to TRBJ2-1, with 8 bases lining up with TRBD2. Germline-derived CDR1 and CDR2 are SGHRS and YFSETQ. Germline trimming cut 4 bases from V and 0 bases from J; bases unmatched to any gene: 6. This CDR3 contains 16 residues. The CDR3 reads CASSPGGLSSYNEQFF. The DNA of the CDR3 is TGCGCCAGCAGCCCGGGGGGGCTAAGCTCCTACAATGAGCAGTTCTTC. The full variable domain, rest sourced from reference TRBV5-1 and TRBJ2-1, is KAGVTQTPRYLIKTRGQQVTLSCSPISGHRSVSWYQQTPGQGLQFLFEYFSETQRNKGNFPGRFSGRQFSNSRSEMNVSTLELGDSALYLCASSPGGLSSYNEQFFGPGTRLTVL.

Many counts were recorded for this clonotype. The CDR3 bases are TGCAGTGCTAGGGGGAGTTACGAGCAGTACTTC. Its protein is CSARGSYEQYF. The chain links TRBV20-1 to TRBJ2-7; TRBD2 is a possible D gene (5 bases). The V and J ends lost 3 bases and 4 bases respectively, with 7 bases between them. Germline lookup yields CDR1 DFQATT and CDR2 SNEGSKA (reference sequence). This CDR3 contains 11 residues.

This clonotype was seen at least ten times. The chain links TRBV3-1 to TRBJ2-5; 11 bases are shared with TRBD2. J was trimmed by 1 base and V by 1 base; bases with no gene match: 2. This CDR3 comprises 16 residues. Germline V CDR1 and CDR2: LGHDT, YNNKEL (reference sequence). The CDR3 loop reads CASSQALAGGQETQYF. In nucleotides, the CDR3 is TGTGCCAGCAGCCAAGCCCTAGCGGGGGGCCAAGAGACCCAGTACTTC.

The chain carries TRBV12-3 or TRBV12-4 and TRBJ1-3, with 8 bases fitting TRBD1. The CDR3 extends over 14 amino acids. V shed 5 bases and J 2 bases; nucleotides not matched to a gene: 2. As DNA, the CDR3 is TGTGCCAGCAGTGGGACAGGCGCTGGAAACACCATATATTTT. This gives the protein CASSGTGAGNTIYF.

This clonotype has only a few counts. The rearrangement joins TRBV5-4 to TRBJ1-1; a possible D gene is TRBD1 (6 bases). CDR1 and CDR2 (germline): SGHNT, YYREEE (reference sequence). V was clipped by 2 bases and J by 3 bases, with 17 bases between them. This CDR3 has 16 amino acids. CDR3 nucleotides: TGTGCCAGCAGCTTCTTCTTACAGGGTCGGGACACTGAAGCTTTCTTT. The encoded protein is CASSFFLQGRDTEAFF. Supplemented by reference TRBV5-4 and TRBJ1-1, the full variable domain reads ETGVTQSPTHLIKTRGQQVTLRCSSQSGHNTVSWYQQALGQGPQFIFQYYREEENGRGNFPPRFSGLQFPNYSSELNVNALELDDSALYLCASSFFLQGRDTEAFFGQGTRLTVV.

This clonotype was counted ten times or more. The rearrangement uses TRBV6-2 or TRBV6-3 and TRBJ1-5; no firm D call. The CDR3 contains 14 residues. Trimming stripped 6 bases from V and 3 bases from J, with 12 bases between. Looked up from germline, CDR1 is MNHEY and CDR2 is SVGEGT. CDR3 sequence: CASSPPVTNQPQHF. The CDR3 nucleotides are TGTGCCAGCAGCCCACCGGTAACCAATCAGCCCCAGCATTTT.

This clonotype has only a few counts. The rearrangement links TRBV7-9 to TRBJ2-3; D may be TRBD1 or TRBD2 (5 bases each). This CDR3 contains 15 residues. Trimming removed 6 bases at V and 2 bases at J, with 15 bases between. Germline CDR1 and CDR2: SEHNR and FQNEAQ (reference sequence). CDR3 region: CASSSRTGLTDTQYF. In nucleotides, the CDR3 is TGTGCCAGCAGTAGCCGGACGGGGCTCACAGATACGCAGTATTTT.

There are many counts of this clonotype. This sequence joins TRBV13 and TRBJ2-3; possibly TRBD1 for D (5 bases). V dropped 3 bases and J dropped 8 bases, with 9 bases sitting between them. This CDR3 has 12 amino acids. Germline loops: CDR1 PRHDT, CDR2 FYEKMQ (reference sequence). The CDR3 is CASSLGLATQYF. For the CDR3, the DNA is TGTGCCAGCAGCTTGGGGCTGGCTACGCAGTATTTT.

The table lists this clonotype with many counts. The chain recombines TRBV25-1 with TRBJ1-5; 9 nucleotides match TRBD1. V shed 3 bases, J shed 4 bases, and the junction held 4 bases outside the gene matches. CDR1 and CDR2 (germline): MGHDK, SYGVNS. The CDR3 has 15 residues. CDR3 in amino acids: CASSEYGTGNQPQHF. The CDR3 DNA reads as TGTGCCAGCAGTGAGTACGGGACAGGGAATCAGCCCCAGCATTTT.

The chain couples TRBV6-2 or TRBV6-3 to TRBJ2-6; D is ambiguous. Germline CDR1 reads MNHEY; CDR2 reads SVGEGT. This CDR3 comprises 16 residues. V shed 5 bases and J shed 1 base, with 12 bases lying between them. CDR3 protein: CASSGTGPSGANVLTF. In DNA form, the CDR3 reads TGTGCCAGCAGTGGAACCGGCCCTTCTGGGGCCAACGTCCTGACTTTC.

The chain couples TRBV20-1 to TRBJ2-7; 9 positions match TRBD1. V lost 6 bases, J lost 3 bases, and 9 bases stayed unmatched. Germline loops: CDR1 DFQATT, CDR2 SNEGSKA (reference sequence). The CDR3 consists of 14 residues. The CDR3 here is CSALNAGQGYEQYF. DNA of the CDR3: TGCAGTGCCCTAAACGCGGGACAGGGCTACGAGCAGTACTTC.

Of note for this clonotype: Since a much larger clone is just one base distant, this may be a read error. The chain recombines TRBV20-1 with TRBJ1-5; 7 nucleotides align to TRBD1. The CDR3 contains 15 residues. CDR1 and CDR2 (germline): DFQATT, SNEGSKA (reference sequence). The CDR3 loop reads CCARPPGQPNQPQHF. CDR3 nucleotide sequence: TGCTGTGCTAGACCTCCGGGACAGCCAAATCAGCCCCAGCATTTT.